Shown below are 21 T cell receptor beta chains from a single sample sequenced in a study of cytomegalovirus exposure and HLA in healthy donors. PCR amplification relied on 60 Vbeta primers (plus 13 Jbeta primers). The method was immunoSEQ multiplex PCR; TCRdb's version includes in-frame clones alone and lacks a portion of them. This sample yields about 90,000 clones, of which around 62% are seen a single time; around 5.5% belongs to the top ten. The source material was PBMCs. These receptors came from a woman aged 30 to 39 in good health and CMV-seropositive.

The chain combines TRBV11-2 with TRBJ2-7, with 9 bases aligning to TRBD1. The CDR3 sequence is 12 residues long. The V gene end was trimmed by 4 bases and the J gene end by 6 bases; junction bases not matched to a gene: 1. Germline assignment: CDR1 SGHAT and CDR2 FQNNGV. The CDR3 reads CASSSDRGEQYF. The CDR3 nucleotides are TGTGCCAGCAGCTCGGACAGGGGCGAGCAGTACTTC.

This clone has only one observation. V and J are TRBV2 and TRBJ2-1; 8 bases match TRBD2. The V gene end was trimmed by 6 bases and the J gene end by 1 base; junction bases not matched to a gene: 2. This CDR3 has 14 amino acids. CDR1 and CDR2 from the germline V gene are SNHLY and FYNNEI. The CDR3 protein is CASRAGGSYNEQFF. The DNA of the CDR3 is TGTGCCAGCAGGGCGGGGGGTTCCTACAATGAGCAGTTCTTC.

CDR3 DNA: TGTGCCAGCAGAGTTGGGAACAGGCGGAACACTGAAGCTTTCTTT. As protein: CASRVGNRRNTEAFF. V gene TRBV7-2 combines with J gene TRBJ1-1; D is possibly TRBD1 (5 bases). The CDR3 totals 15 residues. Germline CDR1 reads SGHTA; CDR2 reads FQGNSA. Trimming removed 6 bases at V and 1 base at J, with 15 bases between. Full variable domain (remainder filled in from reference TRBV7-2 and TRBJ1-1): GAGVSQSPSNKVTEKGKDVELRCDPISGHTALYWYRQSLGQGLEFLIYFQGNSAPDKSGLPSDRFSAERTGGSVSTLTIQRTQQEDSAVYLCASRVGNRRNTEAFFGQGTRLTVV.

This rearrangement joins TRBV19 to TRBJ1-2; D is undetermined. Germline V gene lookup returns CDR1 LNHDA and CDR2 SQIVND (reference sequence). The CDR3 length is 13 residues. Trimming removed 3 bases from V and 3 bases from J, with 8 bases in between. The CDR3: CASSIKAYYGYTF. Written as DNA, the CDR3 is TGTGCCAGTAGTATCAAAGCCTACTATGGCTACACCTTC.

The chain couples TRBV19 to TRBJ1-2; 12 bases align to TRBD1. From germline, CDR1 is LNHDA and CDR2 SQIVND (reference sequence). J was trimmed by 4 bases and V by 5 bases; bases with no gene match: 8. The CDR3 has 16 amino acids. As DNA, the CDR3 is TGTGCCAGTAGTGCGGGACAGGGGGCGGCCATCTATGGCTACACCTTC. Translating it yields CASSAGQGAAIYGYTF.

V gene TRBV7-9 combines with J gene TRBJ1-4; D is uncertain. The germline V and J ends were trimmed by 6 bases and 13 bases, with 15 bases remaining between them. This CDR3 has 12 residues. Germline CDR1 and CDR2: SEHNR and FQNEAQ (reference sequence). CDR3 sequence: CASSNTAGGLFF. CDR3 sequence (DNA): TGTGCCAGCAGTAATACAGCAGGTGGACTGTTTTTT.

This chain joins TRBV6-1 and TRBJ1-2; no reliable D call. Germline assignment: CDR1 MNHNS and CDR2 SASEGT. The CDR3 sequence is 16 residues long. Trimming removed 0 bases at V and 10 bases at J, with 21 bases between. CDR3 DNA: TGTGCCAGCAGTGAAGCGCTGGCAGTCGAAGTCGCCGACTACACCTTC. Its translation: CASSEALAVEVADYTF.

The chain joins TRBV29-1 to TRBJ1-2, with D unresolved. The CDR3 covers 11 residues. Germline V gives CDR1 SQVTM, CDR2 ANQGSEA. Trimming left V 3 bases short and J 7 bases short, with 9 bases between. The CDR3 DNA sequence: TGCAGCGTTGATGGCACCTCTGGCTACACCTTC. Its translation: CSVDGTSGYTF.

This clone occurred once. The chain employs TRBV7-9 and TRBJ1-1; TRBD1 agrees at 12 bases. This CDR3 has 16 amino acids. Losses at the gene ends were 8 bases for V and 10 bases for J; bases not matched to a gene: 17. CDR1 is SEHNR and CDR2 is FQNEAQ in the germline V gene (reference sequence). The CDR3 coding sequence is TGTGCCAGCGGTACCGGGACAGGGGGCGCGGTGTGGTCAGCTTTCTTT. Protein: CASGTGTGGAVWSAFF.

The chain combines TRBV7-9 with TRBJ1-2; weak D call: TRBD1 (6 bases). Trimming stripped 3 bases from V and 4 bases from J, with 12 bases between. Germline assignment: CDR1 SEHNR and CDR2 FQNEAQ (reference sequence). This CDR3 contains 14 residues. The CDR3 loop reads CASSLGDRSYGYTF. CDR3 coding DNA: TGTGCCAGCAGCTTGGGTGACAGGAGCTATGGCTACACCTTC.

The V call is TRBV12-5, the J call TRBJ2-7, with D tentatively TRBD1 (5 bases). Trimming pared 7 bases from V and 2 bases from J, leaving 12 bases between. Germline V lookup: CDR1 LGHNT, CDR2 FRNRAP. The CDR3 is 13 residues long. The CDR3 loop is CASARGAPYEQYF. The CDR3 nucleotides are TGTGCTAGTGCCCGTGGGGCCCCCTACGAGCAGTACTTC.

The chain combines TRBV9 with TRBJ1-4; weak D call: TRBD1 (5 bases). The CDR3 loop spans 17 amino acids. Germline CDR1 is SGDLS and CDR2 is YYNGEE. The V gene lost 3 bases and the J gene lost 3 bases, with 18 bases spanning the gap. As DNA, the CDR3 is TGTGCCAGCAGCGAGCGGGGCTTCCCAAGTGCTAATGAAAAACTGTTTTTT. Translation gives CASSERGFPSANEKLFF. The entire variable domain, with the rest obtained from reference TRBV9 and TRBJ1-4, is as follows: DSGVTQTPKHLITATGQRVTLRCSPRSGDLSVYWYQQSLDQGLQFLIQYYNGEERAKGNILERFSAQQFPDLHSELNLSSLELGDSALYFCASSERGFPSANEKLFFGSGTQLSVL.

The genes are TRBV7-2 and TRBJ2-4; D is unclear. Germline V gives CDR1 SGHTA, CDR2 FQGNSA. V dropped 0 bases and J dropped 7 bases, with 4 bases sitting between them. This CDR3 region has 12 residues. The CDR3 sequence: CASSLAMNIQYF. In nucleotides, the CDR3 is TGTGCCAGCAGCTTAGCCATGAACATTCAGTACTTC.

The CDR3 DNA is TGTGCCAGTAGTATAGCTGGGCAGTTAAGCAATCAGCCCCAGCATTTT. Translating it yields CASSIAGQLSNQPQHF. The chain employs TRBV19 and TRBJ1-5; D call uncertain. Trimming stripped 1 base from V and 1 base from J, with 11 bases between. The germline V gene encodes CDR1 LNHDA and CDR2 SQIVND (reference sequence). The CDR3 spans 16 residues.

This clone has only a few counts. The chain recombines TRBV6-6 with TRBJ1-5, with 7 bases fitting TRBD1. The CDR3 spans 14 residues. Germline CDR1 MNHNY, CDR2 SVGAGI (reference sequence). The junction had 7 bases not matched to a gene; V was cut back by 11 bases and J by 0 bases. The CDR3 bases are TGTGCCGGGACAGCCCGCTATAGCAATCAGCCCCAGCATTTT. Amino acids: CAGTARYSNQPQHF.

The genes are TRBV7-9 and TRBJ2-7; tentative D call: TRBD1 (5 bases). The V end was cut by 5 bases, the J end by 10 bases, with 12 bases between. Per germline, CDR1 SEHNR and CDR2 FQNEAQ (reference sequence). This CDR3 is 11 amino acids long. The CDR3 reads CASSQGVEQYF. The CDR3 DNA reads as TGTGCCAGCAGCCAAGGGGTGGAACAGTACTTC. The whole variable domain, remainder taken from reference TRBV7-9 and TRBJ2-7, is DTGVSQNPRHKITKRGQNVTFRCDPISEHNRLYWYRQTLGQGPEFLTYFQNEAQLEKSRLLSDRFSAERPKGSFSTLEIQRTEQGDSAMYLCASSQGVEQYFGPGTRLTVT.

This clone was counted only a few times. The chain employs TRBV7-9 and TRBJ2-7; D not resolved. The CDR3 has 13 amino acids. Per germline, CDR1 SEHNR and CDR2 FQNEAQ (reference sequence). V lost 4 bases and J 2 bases, leaving 9 bases between the germline ends. CDR3 residues: CASSSLEAYEQYF. CDR3 sequence (DNA): TGTGCCAGCAGCTCTCTTGAGGCCTACGAGCAGTACTTC.

This clone ranks as medium-sized (0.01 to 0.1%). V and J are TRBV29-1 and TRBJ2-7, with TRBD2 matching 11 bases. The CDR3 consists of 14 residues. Germline V gene lookup returns CDR1 SQVTM and CDR2 ANQGSEA. The V gene end was trimmed by 7 bases and the J gene end by 5 bases; junction bases not matched to a gene: 10. CDR3: CSGATSGAGNEQYF. As DNA, the CDR3 is TGCAGCGGTGCGACTAGCGGGGCGGGGAACGAGCAGTACTTC.

This clone is a singleton in its sample. The chain couples TRBV5-1 to TRBJ2-7, with 12 bases lining up with TRBD2. CDR1 and CDR2 from the germline V gene are SGHRS and YFSETQ. V lost 0 bases to trimming and J lost 0 bases; unmatched junction nucleotides: 10. The CDR3 length is 19 residues. The CDR3 bases are TGCGCCAGCAGCTTGGGGGCGCTAGCGGGGGGGACCAGCTCCTACGAGCAGTACTTC. Amino acid sequence: CASSLGALAGGTSSYEQYF. The full variable domain, rest sourced from reference TRBV5-1 and TRBJ2-7, is KAGVTQTPRYLIKTRGQQVTLSCSPISGHRSVSWYQQTPGQGLQFLFEYFSETQRNKGNFPGRFSGRQFSNSRSEMNVSTLELGDSALYLCASSLGALAGGTSSYEQYFGPGTRLTVT.

The V and J genes are TRBV5-1 and TRBJ2-7, with D hard to call. This CDR3 has 12 amino acids. V was clipped by 1 base and J by 6 bases, with 8 bases between them. CDR1 and CDR2 from the germline V gene are SGHRS and YFSETQ. In nucleotides, the CDR3 is TGCGCCAGCAGCTTGTACGGCGGCGAGCAGTACTTC. Its protein is CASSLYGGEQYF.

V usage is TRBV2 and J usage is TRBJ1-2; 9 bases match TRBD1. With 3 bases clipped from V and 4 bases from J, the junction kept 3 bases outside the gene matches. Germline CDR1 SNHLY, CDR2 FYNNEI. The CDR3 has 14 amino acids. Written as DNA, the CDR3 is TGTGCCAGCAGTGACCTGGGACAGGGCTATGGCTACACCTTC. Translated, it gives CASSDLGQGYGYTF.